One sample yielded the 10 T cell receptor beta chains listed below, sequenced in a study of blood T cell repertoires in COVID-19. TCRdb's copy holds only in-frame clones and misses some; the assay was immunoSEQ multiplex PCR. This repertoire shows a few hundred thousand clones, 90% found once; its top ten account for roughly 3.6%. The specimen sequenced was peripheral blood. These receptors were collected from a middle-aged woman with acute or convalescent COVID-19.

This sequence joins TRBV27 and TRBJ2-5; D perhaps matches TRBD2 (5 bases). V was pared by 8 bases and J by 4 bases, with 20 bases between. The CDR3 has 15 amino acids. Germline CDR1 is MNHEY and CDR2 is SMNVEV (reference sequence). Written as DNA, the CDR3 is TGTGCCAGCGCCGGGATTGGGTTCCTAGGAGAGACCCAGTACTTC. It specifies CASAGIGFLGETQYF.

This chain joins TRBV5-1 and TRBJ2-1, with a possible D match to TRBD1 (6 bases). Trimming took off 0 bases at V and 8 bases at J, with 18 bases between the two ends. The CDR3 sequence is 16 residues long. CDR1 is SGHRS and CDR2 is YFSETQ in the germline V gene. In DNA form, the CDR3 reads TGCGCCAGCAGCTTGGGGGCCCAGGGGCTTGGGGATGAGCAGTTCTTC. It codes for CASSLGAQGLGDEQFF.

In its sample, this clone was seen once. The chain uses TRBV6-6 and TRBJ1-3, with 7 bases fitting TRBD1. Germline values: CDR1 MNHNY, CDR2 SVGAGI (reference sequence). The CDR3 is 16 residues long. Trimming removed 2 bases from V and 1 base from J; junction bases left unmatched: 5. The CDR3 nucleotides read TGTGCCAGCAGTTACCTGGCAGGGGGTTCTGGAAACACCATATATTTT. Its protein is CASSYLAGGSGNTIYF.

CDR3 region: CASSIGGLGSPLHF. CDR3 nucleotide sequence: TGTGCCAGTAGTATAGGGGGGCTTGGTTCACCCCTCCACTTT. J is TRBJ1-6 and V is TRBV19, with a possible D match to TRBD1 (6 bases). Germline CDR1 and CDR2: LNHDA and SQIVND (reference sequence). The CDR3 has 14 residues. Trimming removed 1 base at V and 9 bases at J, with 10 bases between.

The chain couples TRBV28 to TRBJ1-2; the D gene is possibly TRBD1 (5 bases). Germline V lookup: CDR1 MDHEN, CDR2 SYDVKM. The ends were cut back, 11 bases at V and 2 bases at J, with 12 bases in the middle. CDR3 size: 12 residues. CDR3 DNA sequence: TGTGCCTCCACGGGGGAGAACTATGGCTACACCTTC. Translated, it gives CASTGENYGYTF.

The chain joins TRBV10-3 to TRBJ2-1, with 7 bases that match TRBD1. Germline CDR1 and CDR2: ENHRY and SYGVKD. The CDR3 spans 15 residues. Trimming cost V 6 bases and J 0 bases; bases outside gene matches: 5. The DNA of the CDR3 is TGTGCCATCAGCGAGAGGACAGGCTCCTACAATGAGCAGTTCTTC. Protein product: CAISERTGSYNEQFF.

The chain has TRBV19 and TRBJ1-1; D not resolved. CDR3 size: 13 residues. CDR1 and CDR2 from the germline V gene are LNHDA and SQIVND (reference sequence). V lost 4 bases, J lost 4 bases, and 10 bases lay in between. The DNA for the CDR3 is TGTGCCAGTAGTACCGATTCGGGCACTGAAGCTTTCTTT. Protein: CASSTDSGTEAFF.

This clone was seen a handful of times. The V call is TRBV7-9, the J call TRBJ1-6, with D perhaps TRBD1 (6 bases). The CDR3 is made up of 15 amino acids. Trimming pared 5 bases from V and 7 bases from J, leaving 15 bases between. CDR1 SEHNR and CDR2 FQNEAQ come from the germline V gene (reference sequence). The CDR3 region is CASSAQQGPNSPLHF. Written as DNA, the CDR3 is TGTGCCAGCAGCGCGCAACAGGGCCCAAATTCACCCCTCCACTTT. The variable domain in full, completed from reference TRBV7-9 and TRBJ1-6, reads DTGVSQNPRHKITKRGQNVTFRCDPISEHNRLYWYRQTLGQGPEFLTYFQNEAQLEKSRLLSDRFSAERPKGSFSTLEIQRTEQGDSAMYLCASSAQQGPNSPLHFGNGTRLTVT.

A single count supports this clone. The rearrangement joins TRBV2 to TRBJ2-3; D uncertain. The CDR3 runs to 16 residues. Looked up from germline, CDR1 is SNHLY and CDR2 is FYNNEI. V lost 5 bases to trimming and J lost 4 bases, with 19 bases between them. For the CDR3, the DNA is TGTGCCAGCAGTACCCACTCGTCGAGTCTCGCAGATACGCAGTATTTT. Translated, it gives CASSTHSSSLADTQYF.

The V and J genes are TRBV5-1 and TRBJ1-4; 7 nucleotides agree with TRBD1. The germline CDR1 and CDR2 sequences are SGHRS and YFSETQ. CDR3 length: 14 amino acids. J lost 8 bases, V lost 3 bases, and 7 bases had no gene match. The CDR3 nucleotides are TGCGCCAGCAGCTCCACAGGGGTGGGGGAAAAACTGTTTTTT. Protein sequence: CASSSTGVGEKLFF.